The 7 T cell receptor beta chains presented below share a single source sample, sequenced in a study of shared clonotypes between healthy human individuals. Produced via immunoSEQ multiplex PCR; TCRdb's table is partial and in-frame only. The repertoire has about 1.1 million clones, 75% to 80% of them found once; the top ten carry 0.4% to 0.55%. The sequenced sample consisted of memory CD4+ T cells from PBMCs. Subset denoted: CD45RA-negative fraction. The source of these receptors is a man in his late teens or twenties in good health. Some clones in this sample may be carry-over from other donors' samples.

The chain carries TRBV5-6 and TRBJ2-5; D might be TRBD1 (6 bases). Germline V gene sequence: CDR1 SGHDT, CDR2 YYEEEE. This CDR3 comprises 15 residues. V was clipped by 4 bases and J by 5 bases, with 18 bases between them. The CDR3 bases are TGTGCCAGCAGCAGCAGGGGAGCCCTTTGGGAGACCCAGTACTTC. Translated: CASSSRGALWETQYF.

This clone was counted only a few times. This chain uses TRBV14 with TRBJ2-5; D is uncertain. Trimming removed 8 bases at V and 5 bases at J, with 6 bases between. The CDR3 spans 10 residues. Germline CDR1 reads SGHDN; CDR2 reads FVKESK. The CDR3 DNA reads TGTGCCAGCCTTATCGAGACCCAGTACTTC. It translates to CASLIETQYF. Full variable domain (remainder filled in from reference TRBV14 and TRBJ2-5): EAGVTQFPSHSVIEKGQTVTLRCDPISGHDNLYWYRRVMGKEIKFLLHFVKESKQDESGMPNNRFLAERTGGTYSTLKVQPAELEDSGVYFCASLIETQYFGPGTRLLVL.

The V call is TRBV4-1, the J call TRBJ2-7; D gene unclear. The CDR3 runs 16 residues. The ends were cut back, 1 base at V and 2 bases at J, with 15 bases in the middle. CDR1 and CDR2 (germline): MGHRA, YSYEKL. The CDR3 is CASSQGSRLLPYEQYF. Here the CDR3 DNA reads TGCGCCAGCAGCCAAGGGTCTAGGCTTCTACCCTACGAGCAGTACTTC.

The chain carries TRBV4-1 and TRBJ2-1, with D unresolved. With 4 bases removed from V and 6 bases from J, the gap between germline ends came to 16 bases. The CDR3 has 15 amino acids. The germline V gene encodes CDR1 MGHRA and CDR2 YSYEKL. For the CDR3, the DNA is TGCGCCAGCAGCCCAACCCCGGCCCGGTCCAATGAGCAGTTCTTC. Amino acid sequence: CASSPTPARSNEQFF.

J is TRBJ2-7 and V is TRBV11-1; D ambiguous. This CDR3 spans 15 amino acids. V lost 3 bases and J 6 bases, leaving 18 bases between the germline ends. Germline V lookup: CDR1 SGHAT, CDR2 FQDESV (reference sequence). The CDR3 coding sequence is TGTGCCAGCAGCTTCGTGCTAGGGCGCCTCGGCGAGCAGTACTTC. Residues: CASSFVLGRLGEQYF.

The V call is TRBV7-9, the J call TRBJ2-5, with 10 bases matching TRBD1. The CDR3 extends over 15 amino acids. Trimming at V came to 4 bases and at J to 1 base, leaving 3 bases not matched to a gene. The germline gives CDR1 SEHNR, CDR2 FQNEAQ (reference sequence). DNA of the CDR3: TGTGCCAGCAGCTCCTGGGACAGGGGCCAAGAGACCCAGTACTTC. This encodes CASSSWDRGQETQYF.

The rearrangement links TRBV5-1 to TRBJ1-2; D possibly corresponds to TRBD1 (5 bases). V was cut by 5 bases and J by 2 bases, with 10 bases left in between. Germline lookup yields CDR1 SGHRS and CDR2 YFSETQ. CDR3 length: 13 residues. The CDR3 DNA follows: TGCGCCAGCAGTTCCGACAGCAACTATGGCTACACCTTC. Its translation is CASSSDSNYGYTF.